Each of the 32 T cell receptor beta chains below was sequenced from the same sample in a study of blood T cell repertoires in COVID-19. Generated by immunoSEQ multiplex PCR, the TCRdb table keeps only in-frame clones and is missing some. Of 160,000 or so clones listed, about 83% are singletons. The sequencing input was peripheral blood. The receptor source for this set is a human donor in a cohort sampled during active COVID-19.

Turning to this clone: Distinct nucleotide sequences in the sample also encode this CDR3. The CDR3 coding sequence is TGTGCCAGCAGTGAAGCGGGGGGCACAGATACGCAGTATTTT. This encodes CASSEAGGTDTQYF. The chain couples TRBV6-4 to TRBJ2-3, with 8 bases lining up with TRBD2. CDR1 is MRHNA, CDR2 SNTAGT, per germline. This CDR3 has 14 amino acids. After removal of 3 bases from V and 1 base from J, the junction contained 0 bases not matched to a gene.

The V and J genes are TRBV6-5 and TRBJ1-1; D gene ambiguous. CDR3 length equals 16 residues. With 0 bases removed from V and 2 bases from J, the gap between germline ends came to 13 bases. Germline V gives CDR1 MNHEY, CDR2 SVGAGI. Here the CDR3 DNA reads TGTGCCAGCAGTTACTCCTCCGCGACAACCAACACTGAAGCTTTCTTT. This encodes CASSYSSATTNTEAFF.

The V gene is TRBV19, the J gene TRBJ2-7; 10 nucleotides align to TRBD1. From germline, CDR1 is LNHDA and CDR2 SQIVND (reference sequence). CDR3 length: 16 residues. With V trimmed by 3 bases and J by 5 bases, 10 bases remained unmatched. This chain's CDR3 is CASSMIPGQGSHEQYF. CDR3 nucleotides: TGTGCCAGTAGTATGATTCCGGGACAGGGGAGCCACGAGCAGTACTTC.

The chain carries TRBV20-1 and TRBJ2-7; TRBD2 matches at 7 bases. The CDR3 extends over 14 amino acids. With V trimmed by 4 bases and J by 0 bases, 6 bases remained unmatched. Germline CDR1 and CDR2: DFQATT and SNEGSKA (reference sequence). The CDR3 DNA is TGCAGTGCTACTGAGCGGGGCCTCTCCTACGAGCAGTACTTC. Encoded protein: CSATERGLSYEQYF.

The gene calls are TRBV18 and TRBJ2-1, with 8 bases matching TRBD1. Germline CDR1 reads KGHSH; CDR2 reads LQKENI. With V trimmed by 2 bases and J by 9 bases, 6 bases remained unmatched. This CDR3 has 14 residues. The CDR3 sequence: CASSPASGGSEQFF. In nucleotides, the CDR3 is TGTGCCAGCTCACCAGCTTCAGGGGGCAGTGAGCAGTTCTTC.

This clone was seen a few times. The V gene is TRBV6-6, the J gene TRBJ1-6; no clear D gene. Germline V gives CDR1 MNHNY, CDR2 SVGAGI (reference sequence). The V and J ends lost 6 bases and 0 bases respectively, with 12 bases between them. This CDR3 has 16 residues. For the CDR3, the DNA is TGTGCCAGCAGCCCCGAGGTGGTCTCCTATAATTCACCCCTCCACTTT. It yields the protein CASSPEVVSYNSPLHF.

This chain uses TRBV18 with TRBJ2-7, with a possible D match to TRBD2 (6 bases). Trimming removed 0 bases from V and 3 bases from J, with 12 bases in between. Germline CDR1 is KGHSH and CDR2 is LQKENI. There are 15 residues in the CDR3. Here the CDR3 reads CASSPPASAIYEQYF. In nucleotides, the CDR3 is TGTGCCAGCTCACCACCGGCTAGCGCAATCTACGAGCAGTACTTC.

The rearrangement uses TRBV6-2 or TRBV6-3 and TRBJ2-3, with 10 bases aligning to TRBD1. This CDR3 comprises 15 residues. V was pared by 4 bases and J by 4 bases, with 5 bases of the junction left unmatched. Germline loops: CDR1 MNHEY, CDR2 SVGEGT. CDR3 coding DNA: TGTGCCAGCAGTTTTCCCGGGACAGGGGCAGATACGCAGTATTTT. Protein product: CASSFPGTGADTQYF.

This chain joins TRBV7-9 and TRBJ2-5; 11 positions match TRBD1. Germline CDR1 SEHNR, CDR2 FQNEAQ (reference sequence). V trimming: 5 bases; J trimming: 5 bases; junction bases outside the gene matches: 7. The CDR3 has 15 amino acids. CDR3 nucleotides: TGTGCCAGCAGCCACGGGACAGGGGGTCGGGAGACCCAGTACTTC. As protein: CASSHGTGGRETQYF.

The CDR3 here is CASSPRVNEQFF. The DNA for the CDR3 is TGTGCCAGCAGTCCCAGGGTCAATGAGCAGTTCTTC. The chain carries TRBV27 and TRBJ2-1; D perhaps matches TRBD1 (5 bases). This CDR3 comprises 12 residues. V was cut by 5 bases and J by 6 bases, with 8 bases left in between. Germline CDR1 reads MNHEY; CDR2 reads SMNVEV (reference sequence).

The J gene is TRBJ2-3, the V gene TRBV7-4, with 13 bases matching TRBD2. Germline CDR1 reads SGHVT; CDR2 reads SQSDAQ. With 2 bases clipped from V and 3 bases from J, the junction kept 8 bases outside the gene matches. The CDR3 runs 18 residues. The CDR3 nucleotides read TGTGCCAGCAGCTTAAAGCCGACTAGCGGGAGGACTACAGATACGCAGTATTTT. Its protein is CASSLKPTSGRTTDTQYF.

The CDR3 loop reads CASSETPEASGGQTQYF. CDR3 nucleotides: TGTGCCAGCAGTGAAACCCCCGAGGCTAGCGGGGGCCAGACCCAGTACTTC. The chain recombines TRBV2 with TRBJ2-5; 10 bases agree with TRBD2. This CDR3 spans 17 amino acids. V was pared by 2 bases and J by 6 bases, with 12 bases of the junction left unmatched. CDR1 and CDR2 from the germline V gene are SNHLY and FYNNEI.

The genes are TRBV7-2 and TRBJ1-3, with TRBD1 as a possible D gene (5 bases). CDR3 size: 16 residues. Deletions cut 5 bases from V and 0 bases from J, with 14 bases between. Germline V gene data show CDR1 as SGHTA and CDR2 as FQGNSA. CDR3 DNA sequence: TGTGCCAGCAGCCCCCCGGGACTGTTCTCTGGAAACACCATATATTTT. Translation gives CASSPPGLFSGNTIYF.

This clone showed up just a few times. This chain links TRBV9 with TRBJ2-1, with TRBD2 matching 9 bases. CDR3 length equals 14 residues. Germline-derived CDR1 and CDR2 are SGDLS and YYNGEE. Unmatched junction bases numbered 5, after V lost 4 bases and J lost 6 bases. The CDR3 DNA sequence: TGTGCCAGCAGCATTAGCGGGAGTGGCAATGAGCAGTTCTTC. Amino acid sequence: CASSISGSGNEQFF.

The J gene is TRBJ2-1, the V gene TRBV19, with D maybe TRBD2 (5 bases). V lost 3 bases and J lost 6, with 18 bases in between. There are 16 residues in the CDR3. CDR1 LNHDA and CDR2 SQIVND come from the germline V gene (reference sequence). CDR3 in amino acids: CASSIGSVRGFNEQFF. DNA of the CDR3: TGTGCCAGTAGTATTGGGAGCGTCCGGGGATTCAATGAGCAGTTCTTC.

The chain recombines TRBV6-5 with TRBJ2-7; tentatively, D is TRBD1 (5 bases). There are 15 residues in the CDR3. V was pared by 4 bases and J by 0 bases, with 13 bases between. Germline lookup yields CDR1 MNHEY and CDR2 SVGAGI. The chain's CDR3 is CASSSLATDSYEQYF. CDR3 nucleotide sequence: TGTGCCAGCAGTTCCCTTGCGACAGACTCCTACGAGCAGTACTTC.

The genes are TRBV6-5 and TRBJ2-1; tentative D call: TRBD2 (7 bases). In germline, CDR1 is MNHEY, CDR2 SVGAGI. This CDR3 has 14 residues. V dropped 5 bases and J dropped 2 bases, with 10 bases sitting between them. Here the CDR3 DNA reads TGTGCCAGCAGTACCGGGGGGCCCTACAATGAGCAGTTCTTC. Translating it yields CASSTGGPYNEQFF.

This clone was observed once. The rearrangement joins TRBV24-1 to TRBJ2-1; D is uncertain. CDR3 size: 14 residues. Germline V CDR1 and CDR2: KGHDR, SFDVKD. Between the trimmed V and J ends, which lost 6 bases and 0 bases, there was a span of 8 bases. The CDR3: CATSRESSYNEQFF. The CDR3, as DNA: TGTGCCACCAGTCGCGAGAGCTCCTACAATGAGCAGTTCTTC.

The chain employs TRBV6-2 or TRBV6-3 and TRBJ2-7; TRBD1 aligns across 7 bases. Germline V gene sequence: CDR1 MNHEY, CDR2 SVGEGT. V lost 5 bases to trimming and J lost 2 bases; unmatched junction nucleotides: 6. The CDR3 length is 14 residues. The DNA of the CDR3 is TGTGCCAGCAGTCGTACAGGGGATGCCTACGAGCAGTACTTC. Protein product: CASSRTGDAYEQYF.

V is TRBV15 and J is TRBJ2-7, with 10 bases identical to TRBD1. Trimming removed 6 bases from V and 6 bases from J; junction bases left unmatched: 5. In germline, CDR1 is LNHNV, CDR2 YYDKDF (reference sequence). The CDR3 is made up of 13 amino acids. CDR3 nucleotides: TGTGCCACCAGACCGGGACAGGGGATCGAGCAGTACTTC. Translating it yields CATRPGQGIEQYF.

The chain has TRBV19 and TRBJ1-1, with TRBD1 matching over 8 bases. With V trimmed by 6 bases and J by 3 bases, 6 bases remained unmatched. CDR1 LNHDA and CDR2 SQIVND come from the germline V gene (reference sequence). The CDR3 is 14 amino acids. The CDR3 sequence: CASRRTGKDTEAFF. For the CDR3, the DNA is TGTGCCAGTAGACGGACAGGGAAGGACACTGAAGCTTTCTTT. The whole variable domain, remainder taken from reference TRBV19 and TRBJ1-1, is DGGITQSPKYLFRKEGQNVTLSCEQNLNHDAMYWYRQDPGQGLRLIYYSQIVNDFQKGDIAEGYSVSREKKESFPLTVTSAQKNPTAFYLCASRRTGKDTEAFFGQGTRLTVV.

This chain joins TRBV4-2 and TRBJ1-3, with a tentative D call TRBD1 (6 bases). Between the trimmed V and J ends, which lost 0 bases and 0 bases, there was a span of 9 bases. CDR1 and CDR2 (germline): LGHNA, YNFKEQ. The CDR3 length is 16 residues. The CDR3 sequence is CASSQDRGFSGNTIYF. The CDR3 coding sequence is TGTGCCAGCAGCCAAGATAGGGGGTTCTCTGGAAACACCATATATTTT.

The gene calls are TRBV3-1 (or the pseudogene TRBV3-2) and TRBJ1-2, with a tentative D call TRBD1 (6 bases). Looked up from germline, CDR1 is LGHDT and CDR2 is YNNKEL (reference sequence). V lost 1 base to trimming and J lost 8 bases, with 14 bases between them. The length of the CDR3 is 14 residues. CDR3 protein: CASSQGQGLGGYTF. Here the CDR3 DNA reads TGTGCCAGCAGCCAAGGGCAGGGGCTAGGGGGCTACACCTTC.

This clone showed up just a few times. This sequence joins TRBV29-1 and TRBJ1-1; 9 bases match TRBD1. The CDR3 covers 13 residues. V was clipped by 7 bases and J by 0 bases; unmatched bases: 3. From germline, CDR1 is SQVTM and CDR2 ANQGSEA. CDR3 sequence (DNA): TGCAGCGCCAGGACAGGGGTGAACACTGAAGCTTTCTTT. Translation gives CSARTGVNTEAFF.

The chain carries TRBV18 and TRBJ1-1, with D maybe TRBD1 (6 bases). Germline CDR1 reads KGHSH; CDR2 reads LQKENI. Deletions cut 3 bases from V and 7 bases from J, with 15 bases between. The CDR3 runs to 14 residues. In DNA form, the CDR3 reads TGTGCCAGCTCACCGGGAGGGGGGCACCTTGAAGCTTTCTTT. Amino acids: CASSPGGGHLEAFF.

The chain combines TRBV5-1 with TRBJ2-1; a possible D gene is TRBD2 (6 bases). This CDR3 is built from 15 residues. CDR1 and CDR2 (germline): SGHRS, YFSETQ. Between the trimmed V and J ends, which lost 0 bases and 2 bases, there was a span of 9 bases. CDR3 DNA sequence: TGCGCCAGCAGCTTGGACGGGGGTGCCTACAATGAGCAGTTCTTC. This sequence encodes CASSLDGGAYNEQFF. The variable domain in full, completed from reference TRBV5-1 and TRBJ2-1, reads KAGVTQTPRYLIKTRGQQVTLSCSPISGHRSVSWYQQTPGQGLQFLFEYFSETQRNKGNFPGRFSGRQFSNSRSEMNVSTLELGDSALYLCASSLDGGAYNEQFFGPGTRLTVL.

This chain joins TRBV15 and TRBJ2-7, with D possibly TRBD2 on 6 matching bases. CDR1 LNHNV and CDR2 YYDKDF come from the germline V gene (reference sequence). Trimming took off 1 base at V and 5 bases at J, with 6 bases between the two ends. There are 12 residues in the CDR3. Here the CDR3 DNA reads TGTGCCACCAGCAGAGCGGGGGACGAGCAGTACTTC. Encoded protein: CATSRAGDEQYF. Using reference TRBV15 and TRBJ2-7 for the parts outside the CDR3, the full variable domain is DAMVIQNPRYQVTQFGKPVTLSCSQTLNHNVMYWYQQKSSQAPKLLFHYYDKDFNNEADTPDNFQSRRPNTSFCFLDIRSPGLGDTAMYLCATSRAGDEQYFGPGTRLTVT.

The chain employs TRBV28 and TRBJ2-7; 12 nucleotides line up with TRBD2. The CDR3 covers 16 residues. From germline, CDR1 is MDHEN and CDR2 SYDVKM. V lost 2 bases, J lost 3 bases, and 5 bases stayed unmatched. CDR3 sequence reads: CASSLGVGLAGYEQYF. In nucleotides, the CDR3 is TGTGCCAGCAGTTTAGGGGTGGGACTAGCGGGCTACGAGCAGTACTTC.

In nucleotides, the CDR3 is TGTGCCAGCAGCCTGTGGGGAGGGGGGAGCCCCTACAATGAGCAGTTCTTC. As protein: CASSLWGGGSPYNEQFF. The chain combines TRBV7-3 with TRBJ2-1; the D gene is possibly TRBD2 (7 bases). The V end lost 5 bases, the J end lost 2 bases, and 19 bases lay between the germline ends. The CDR3 sequence is 17 residues long. From germline, CDR1 is SGHTA and CDR2 FQGTGA.

This chain links TRBV20-1 with TRBJ2-6, with 7 bases lining up with TRBD1. The V and J ends lost 3 bases and 2 bases, in that order; junction bases with no gene match: 7. CDR1 and CDR2 (germline): DFQATT, SNEGSKA (reference sequence). The CDR3 is 16 residues long. The CDR3 protein is CSASHPGQAGANVLTF. CDR3 in DNA: TGCAGTGCTAGTCACCCAGGACAGGCTGGGGCCAACGTCCTGACTTTC.

V gene TRBV6-5 combines with J gene TRBJ2-7; 7 bases map to TRBD1. This CDR3 region has 15 residues. CDR1 is MNHEY and CDR2 is SVGAGI in the germline V gene. Trimming removed 3 bases from V and 3 bases from J; junction bases left unmatched: 8. Here the CDR3 DNA reads TGTGCCAGCAGTTATACCGGGACAGTTATCTACGAGCAGTACTTC. As protein: CASSYTGTVIYEQYF.

The J gene is TRBJ1-1, the V gene TRBV6-5; weak D call: TRBD1 (5 bases). CDR1 is MNHEY and CDR2 is SVGAGI in the germline V gene. The ends were cut back, 10 bases at V and 1 base at J, with 16 bases in the middle. The CDR3 is made up of 14 amino acids. In DNA, the CDR3 is TGTGCCACCCTTGGACAAAACAAGAACACTGAAGCTTTCTTT. Its protein is CATLGQNKNTEAFF.